The clone carrying this T cell receptor (beta chain) was seen only once. This CDR3 is built from 12 residues. The germline V gene has CDR1 PRHDT and CDR2 FYEKMQ (reference sequence). V gave up 3 bases and J gave up 3 bases, with 4 bases separating them. The data derive from a study of somatic mutations in cytotoxic T cells in rheumatoid arthritis. Assay: immunoSEQ multiplex PCR; the TCRdb copy retains only in-frame clones and omits some. This sample yields 15,000 to 20,000 clones, of which around 82% are seen a single time; about a sixth belongs to the top ten. Sequenced: CD8+ T cells sorted from blood. The chain is built from TRBV13 and TRBJ2-3; D is undetermined. This TCR came from a woman aged 45-65 years with rheumatoid arthritis. This CDR3 reads CASSFGTDTQYF. The DNA for the CDR3 is TGTGCCAGCAGCTTTGGGACAGATACGCAGTATTTT.